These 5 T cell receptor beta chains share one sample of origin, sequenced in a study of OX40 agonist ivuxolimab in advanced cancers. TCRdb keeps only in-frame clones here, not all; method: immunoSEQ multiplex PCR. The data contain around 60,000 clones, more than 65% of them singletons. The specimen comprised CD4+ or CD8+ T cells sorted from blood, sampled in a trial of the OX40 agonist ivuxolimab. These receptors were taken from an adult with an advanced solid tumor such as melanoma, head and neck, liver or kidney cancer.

The CDR3 nucleotides read TGCGCCAGCAGCCAAGATGGGGAGATTGTAACCTACAATGAGCAGTTCTTC. The encoded protein is CASSQDGEIVTYNEQFF. This rearrangement joins TRBV4-1 to TRBJ2-1, with a tentative D call TRBD2 (5 bases). Trimming removed 0 bases from V and 2 bases from J, with 14 bases in between. The germline CDR1 and CDR2 sequences are MGHRA and YSYEKL. CDR3 size: 17 residues.

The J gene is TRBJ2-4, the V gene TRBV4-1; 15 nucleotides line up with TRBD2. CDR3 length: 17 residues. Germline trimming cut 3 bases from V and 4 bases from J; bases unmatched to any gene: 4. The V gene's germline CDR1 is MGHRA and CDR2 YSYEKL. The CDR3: CASSQGTSGGRKNIQYF. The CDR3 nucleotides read TGCGCCAGCAGCCAGGGGACTAGCGGGGGGCGGAAAAACATTCAGTACTTC.

In nucleotides, the CDR3 is TGTGCCAGCAGCATAGGGACAGTGAACACTGAAGCTTTCTTT. It yields the protein CASSIGTVNTEAFF. The rearrangement joins TRBV21-1 to TRBJ1-1; TRBD1 is taken as the D call from the table, unchecked against the DNA. TRBV21-1 is tagged as a pseudogene. The CDR3 sequence is 14 residues long.

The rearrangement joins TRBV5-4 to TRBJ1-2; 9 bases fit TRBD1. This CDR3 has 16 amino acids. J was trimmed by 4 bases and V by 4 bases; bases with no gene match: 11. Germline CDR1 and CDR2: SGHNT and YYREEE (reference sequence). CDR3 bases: TGTGCCAGCAGCCGTCCGGGACAGGGTGGGACCTATGGCTACACCTTC. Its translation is CASSRPGQGGTYGYTF. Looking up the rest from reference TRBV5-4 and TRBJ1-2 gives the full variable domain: ETGVTQSPTHLIKTRGQQVTLRCSSQSGHNTVSWYQQALGQGPQFIFQYYREEENGRGNFPPRFSGLQFPNYSSELNVNALELDDSALYLCASSRPGQGGTYGYTFGSGTRLTVV.

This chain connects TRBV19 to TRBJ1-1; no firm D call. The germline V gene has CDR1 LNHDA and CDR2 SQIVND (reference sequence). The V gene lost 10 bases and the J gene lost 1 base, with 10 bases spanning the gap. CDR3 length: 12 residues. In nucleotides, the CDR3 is TGTGCCAATAGAGACCAGAACACTGAAGCTTTCTTT. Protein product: CANRDQNTEAFF.